This TCR beta chain was identified during a study of identical twins. Regarding this clonotype: Antigen specificity is unknown.

Germline V gene lookup returns CDR1 SEHNR and CDR2 FQNEAQ (reference sequence). This CDR3 contains 16 residues. V lost 2 bases to trimming and J lost 0 bases, with 12 bases between them. Unique molecular identifiers were present on the cDNA, and a universal primer site came from template switching. Using its own MiXCR run on the 5' RACE reads, TCRdb lists one record per CDR3 protein. The sample carries roughly 1.6 million distinct CDR3 sequences, about 32% recorded once. Study results and limitations: Potential partial confounding of zero-insertion analyses by invariant MAIT and iNKT cells was noted. With abundant cord blood beta clonotypes, insertions were fewer; memory repertoires showed no such pattern. The conclusions drew on cross-sectional statistical analysis instead of tracking the same donors.

Material: cord blood. The V gene is TRBV7-9, the J gene TRBJ2-3, with unresolved D. This sequence originates from a newborn girl in good health. The CDR3 protein is CASSLRLRRSTDTQYF. The CDR3 DNA follows: TGTGCCAGCAGCTTACGATTGCGCCGGAGCACAGATACGCAGTATTTT.